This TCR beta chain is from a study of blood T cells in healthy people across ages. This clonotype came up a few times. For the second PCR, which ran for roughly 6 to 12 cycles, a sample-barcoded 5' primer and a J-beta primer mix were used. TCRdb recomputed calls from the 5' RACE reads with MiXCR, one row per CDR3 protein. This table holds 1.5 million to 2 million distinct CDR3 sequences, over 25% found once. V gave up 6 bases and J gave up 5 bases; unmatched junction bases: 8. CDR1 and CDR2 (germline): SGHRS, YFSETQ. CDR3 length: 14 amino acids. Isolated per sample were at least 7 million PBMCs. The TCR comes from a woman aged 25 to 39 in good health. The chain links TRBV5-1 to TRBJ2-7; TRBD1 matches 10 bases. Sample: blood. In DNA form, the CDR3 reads TGCGCCAGCAACTCGACAGGGGGCAGAAACGAGCAGTACTTC. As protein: CASNSTGGRNEQYF.